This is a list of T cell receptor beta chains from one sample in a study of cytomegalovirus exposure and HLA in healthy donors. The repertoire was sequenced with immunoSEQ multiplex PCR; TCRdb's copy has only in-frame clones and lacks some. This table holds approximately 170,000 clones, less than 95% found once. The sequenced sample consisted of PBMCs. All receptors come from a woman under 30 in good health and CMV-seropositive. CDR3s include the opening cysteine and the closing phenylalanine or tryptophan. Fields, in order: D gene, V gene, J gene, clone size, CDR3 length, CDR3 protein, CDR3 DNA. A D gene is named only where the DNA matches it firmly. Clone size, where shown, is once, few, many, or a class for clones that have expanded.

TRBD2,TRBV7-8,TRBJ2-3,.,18,CASSFRTSGGGLTDTQYF,TGTGCCAGCAGCTTTAGGACTAGCGGGGGGGGATTGACAGATACGCAGTATTTT
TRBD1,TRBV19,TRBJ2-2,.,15,CASSSRDRNTGELFF,TGTGCCAGTAGTTCCCGGGACAGGAACACCGGGGAGCTGTTTTTT
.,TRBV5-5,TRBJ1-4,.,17,CASSLGPRTELNEKLFF,TGTGCCAGCAGCTTGGGACCTCGGACAGAACTAAATGAAAAACTGTTTTTT
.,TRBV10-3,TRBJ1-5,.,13,CAISDSGNQPQHF,TGTGCCATCAGTGATTCGGGGAATCAGCCCCAGCATTTT
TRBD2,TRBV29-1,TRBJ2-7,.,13,CSVHEAGPYEQYF,TGCAGCGTCCACGAAGCGGGGCCCTACGAGCAGTACTTC
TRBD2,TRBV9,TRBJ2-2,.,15,CASSEGLAGWGELFF,TGTGCCAGCAGCGAGGGACTAGCGGGTTGGGGGGAGCTGTTTTTT
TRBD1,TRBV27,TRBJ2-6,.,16,CASSAYRGPGANVLTF,TGTGCCAGCAGTGCCTACAGGGGGCCTGGGGCCAACGTCCTGACTTTC
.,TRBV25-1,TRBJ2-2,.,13,CASSEGAYGELFF,TGTGCCAGCAGTGAAGGGGCGTACGGGGAGCTGTTTTTT
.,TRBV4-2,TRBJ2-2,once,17,CASSPPLAATNTGELFF,TGTGCCAGCAGCCCCCCCCTAGCCGCCACAAACACCGGGGAGCTGTTTTTT
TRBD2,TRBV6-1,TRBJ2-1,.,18,CASSEPPLAGVELNEQFF,TGTGCCAGCAGTGAACCCCCTCTAGCGGGAGTGGAACTCAATGAGCAGTTCTTC
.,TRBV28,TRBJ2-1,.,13,CASSLLGGWGEFF,TGTGCCAGCAGTTTACTCGGCGGGTGGGGGGAGTTCTTC
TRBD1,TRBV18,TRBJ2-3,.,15,CASSPRDRVADTQYF,TGTGCCAGCTCACCCCGGGACAGGGTTGCAGATACGCAGTATTTT
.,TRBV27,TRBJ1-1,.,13,CASSLAENTEAFF,TGTGCCAGCAGTTTAGCAGAGAACACTGAAGCTTTCTTT
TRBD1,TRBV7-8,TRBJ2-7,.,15,CASSPTRDRVDEQYF,TGTGCCAGCAGCCCGACCCGGGACAGGGTGGACGAGCAGTACTTC
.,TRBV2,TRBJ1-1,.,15,CASKREDQRHTEAFF,TGTGCCAGCAAGAGGGAGGACCAGCGCCACACTGAAGCTTTCTTT
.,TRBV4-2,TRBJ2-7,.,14,CASSRSGSSYEQYF,TGTGCCAGCAGCCGCAGCGGGTCCTCGTACGAGCAGTACTTC
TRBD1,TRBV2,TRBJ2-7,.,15,CASSVTTGPPYEQYF,TGTGCCAGCAGCGTAACGACAGGGCCCCCCTACGAGCAGTACTTC
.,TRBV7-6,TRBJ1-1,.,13,CASSSRGWTEAFF,TGTGCCAGCAGCTCGAGGGGGTGGACTGAAGCTTTCTTT
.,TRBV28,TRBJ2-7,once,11,CASSSRLKQYF,TGTGCCAGCAGTTCTAGGCTCAAGCAGTACTTC
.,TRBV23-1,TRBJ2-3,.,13,CASRSVSTDTQYF,TGCGCCAGCCGTAGCGTAAGCACAGATACGCAGTATTTT
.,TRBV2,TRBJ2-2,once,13,CASSEERDRELFF,TGTGCCAGCAGTGAAGAAAGGGACAGGGAGCTGTTTTTT
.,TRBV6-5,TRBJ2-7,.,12,CASSGGNYEQYF,TGTGCCAGCAGTGGGGGGAACTACGAGCAGTACTTC
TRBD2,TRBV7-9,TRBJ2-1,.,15,CASSFGREGLGGQFF,TGTGCCAGCAGCTTTGGGCGGGAGGGCCTTGGGGGACAGTTCTTC
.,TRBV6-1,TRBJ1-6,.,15,CASSESVVVNSPLHF,TGTGCCAGCAGTGAATCCGTAGTCGTTAATTCACCCCTCCACTTT
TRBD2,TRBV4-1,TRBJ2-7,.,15,CASSPPAGGAYEQYF,TGCGCCAGCAGCCCCCCTGCGGGGGGTGCCTACGAGCAGTACTTC
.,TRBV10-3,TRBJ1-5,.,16,CAISESRGGENQPQHF,TGTGCCATCAGTGAGTCGAGGGGGGGCGAGAATCAGCCCCAGCATTTT
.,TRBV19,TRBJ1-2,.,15,CASSIGGRSNYGYTF,TGTGCCAGTAGTATAGGAGGCAGATCTAACTATGGCTACACCTTC
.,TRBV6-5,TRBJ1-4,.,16,CASSSRGVELTEKLFF,TGTGCCAGCAGTTCTCGGGGAGTGGAGCTAACTGAAAAACTGTTTTTT
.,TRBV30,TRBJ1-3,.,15,CAWSRQILSGNTIYF,TGTGCCTGGAGCAGACAGATCCTCTCTGGAAACACCATATATTTT
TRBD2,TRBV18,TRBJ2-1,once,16,CASSPGTSGGAGEQFF,TGTGCCAGCTCACCGGGGACTAGCGGGGGGGCCGGGGAGCAGTTCTTC
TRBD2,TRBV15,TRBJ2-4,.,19,CATSPRRLAGELAKNIQYF,TGTGCCACCAGCCCCAGACGACTAGCGGGAGAACTAGCCAAAAACATTCAGTACTTC
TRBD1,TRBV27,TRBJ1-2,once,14,CASRTGGGNYGYTF,TGTGCCAGTAGAACAGGGGGAGGTAACTATGGCTACACCTTC
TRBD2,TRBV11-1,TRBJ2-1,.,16,CASSLGTSGGPGKQFF,TGTGCCAGCAGCTTAGGAACTAGCGGGGGCCCGGGGAAACAGTTCTTC
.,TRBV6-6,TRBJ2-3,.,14,CASGGHASTDTQYF,TGTGCCAGCGGGGGCCATGCTAGCACAGATACGCAGTATTTT
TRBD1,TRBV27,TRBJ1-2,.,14,CASSLQGAQGGYTF,TGTGCCAGCAGTTTACAGGGGGCGCAGGGTGGCTACACCTTC
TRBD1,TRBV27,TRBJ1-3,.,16,CASSPIGTGMRNTIYF,TGTGCCAGCAGTCCCATCGGGACAGGGATGCGAAACACCATATATTTT
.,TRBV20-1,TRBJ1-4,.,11,CSARSLEKLFF,TGCAGTGCTAGATCCTTGGAAAAACTGTTTTTT
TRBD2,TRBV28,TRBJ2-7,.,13,CASRNRLAVEQYF,TGTGCCAGCAGGAACCGACTAGCGGTCGAGCAGTACTTC
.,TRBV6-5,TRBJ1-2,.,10,CATRGGSRTF,TGTGCCACACGGGGGGGGAGCCGTACCTTC
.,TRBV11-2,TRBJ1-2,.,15,CASSRGWRDSYGYTF,TGTGCCAGCAGCAGAGGTTGGAGGGACTCGTATGGCTACACCTTC
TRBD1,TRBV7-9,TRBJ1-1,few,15,CASSPRQGRGTEAFF,TGTGCCAGCAGCCCAAGACAGGGGAGGGGAACTGAAGCTTTCTTT
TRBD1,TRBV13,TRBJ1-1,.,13,CASSPTPGQGAFF,TGTGCCAGCAGCCCAACCCCGGGACAGGGAGCTTTCTTT
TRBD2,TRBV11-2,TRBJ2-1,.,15,CASSSLAVGYNEQFF,TGTGCCAGCAGCTCACTAGCGGTGGGGTACAATGAGCAGTTCTTC
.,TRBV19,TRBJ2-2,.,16,CASSIGAGIYAGELFF,TGTGCCAGTAGTATAGGGGCAGGTATTTACGCCGGGGAGCTGTTTTTT
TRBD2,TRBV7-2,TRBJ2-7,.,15,CASSLVLAGGSEQYF,TGTGCCAGCAGCTTAGTACTAGCGGGAGGCTCCGAGCAGTACTTC
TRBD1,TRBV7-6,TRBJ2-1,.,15,CASSSPGQHYNEQFF,TGTGCCAGCAGCTCCCCGGGACAGCACTACAATGAGCAGTTCTTC
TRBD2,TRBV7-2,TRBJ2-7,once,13,CASSSTAGREQYF,TGTGCCAGCAGCTCTACAGCGGGACGCGAGCAGTACTTC
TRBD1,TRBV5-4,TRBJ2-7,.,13,CASSPDRDYEQYF,TGTGCCAGCAGCCCCGACAGGGACTACGAGCAGTACTTC
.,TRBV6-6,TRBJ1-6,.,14,CASGEPRYNSPLHF,TGTGCCAGCGGCGAGCCGAGGTATAATTCACCCCTCCACTTT